These 25 T cell receptor beta chains originate from one sample sequenced in a study of PD-L1 blockade in urothelial cancer. Profiling relied on immunoSEQ multiplex PCR, and the TCRdb table lists in-frame clones only, not all of them. Of around 50,000 clones listed, roughly 91% are singletons. Time point in this sample: peripheral blood 6 weeks after treatment start. Sequences were derived from PBMCs, sampled around atezolizumab (anti-PD-L1) treatment. Receptors were obtained from a man aged 55 to 69 with urothelial cancer.

This clone was counted a single time. The chain employs TRBV11-2 and TRBJ2-2; 9 bases agree with TRBD2. This CDR3 is 16 amino acids long. Germline trimming cut 0 bases from V and 1 base from J; bases unmatched to any gene: 0. Germline V gene lookup returns CDR1 SGHAT and CDR2 FQNNGV. The CDR3 region is CASSLEAGGNTGELFF. CDR3 coding DNA: TGTGCCAGCAGCTTAGAAGCGGGGGGGAACACCGGGGAGCTGTTTTTT.

J is TRBJ2-1 and V is TRBV11-2; TRBD2 matches at 7 bases. Looked up from germline, CDR1 is SGHAT and CDR2 is FQNNGV. The trim removed 7 bases at V and 9 bases at J, leaving 15 bases unmatched. This CDR3 has 15 amino acids. The CDR3 DNA follows: TGTGCCAGCACCTACCTCGTGGGGGGGGAGTTTGAGCAGTTCTTC. This translates into CASTYLVGGEFEQFF.

The chain uses TRBV10-3 and TRBJ1-4; 7 nucleotides align to TRBD1. The V gene end was trimmed by 8 bases and the J gene end by 3 bases; junction bases not matched to a gene: 3. The CDR3 loop spans 13 amino acids. The germline V gene has CDR1 ENHRY and CDR2 SYGVKD. CDR3 sequence reads: CAIADRPNEKLFF. In DNA, the CDR3 is TGTGCCATCGCGGACAGGCCTAATGAAAAACTGTTTTTT.

This chain connects TRBV5-1 to TRBJ2-3; 9 nucleotides match TRBD2. From germline, CDR1 is SGHRS and CDR2 YFSETQ. The trim removed 1 base at V and 4 bases at J, leaving 7 bases unmatched. The CDR3 sequence is 16 residues long. CDR3 DNA sequence: TGCGCCAGCAGCTTGTTCAGCGGGAGGATTGCAGATACGCAGTATTTT. Translating it yields CASSLFSGRIADTQYF.

V usage is TRBV9 and J usage is TRBJ2-1; the match to TRBD1 covers 7 bases. This CDR3 comprises 14 residues. Germline CDR1 reads SGDLS; CDR2 reads YYNGEE. The V gene end was trimmed by 5 bases and the J gene end by 10 bases; junction bases not matched to a gene: 12. The CDR3 sequence: CASSLNRGMREQFF. The CDR3 DNA is TGTGCCAGCAGTCTAAACAGGGGAATGAGGGAGCAGTTCTTC.

The rearrangement uses TRBV30 and TRBJ2-3; 10 bases match TRBD1. The V gene's germline CDR1 is GTSNPN and CDR2 SVGIG (reference sequence). After removal of 4 bases from V and 10 bases from J, the junction contained 5 bases not matched to a gene. The CDR3 has 12 amino acids. The CDR3 reads CAWNRDRGAQYF. The CDR3 bases are TGTGCCTGGAACCGGGACAGGGGAGCGCAGTATTTT.

The chain recombines TRBV5-1 with TRBJ2-5; 10 bases line up with TRBD2. This CDR3 is 15 amino acids long. Germline CDR1 is SGHRS and CDR2 is YFSETQ. The V segment lost 3 bases and the J segment 4 bases; nucleotides outside the gene matches: 6. CDR3 loop: CASSSGGLARETQYF. The CDR3 DNA sequence: TGCGCCAGCAGCTCGGGGGGACTAGCGAGAGAGACCCAGTACTTC.

As to this clone: At one boundary the junction diverges from the germline segment, which might be a read error. The chain recombines TRBV11-2 with TRBJ2-2; the D gene is possibly TRBD2 (6 bases). The length of the CDR3 is 17 residues. Per the germline V gene, CDR1 is SGHAT and CDR2 is FQNNGV. Here the CDR3 DNA reads TGTGCCAGCAGCGGAGCAGCCCCGGGACTCGACATCGGGAAGCTGTTTTTT. It is translated as CASSGAAPGLDIGKLFF.

The CDR3: CASSITPGNTEAFF. In DNA, the CDR3 is TGTGCCAGCAGCATCACCCCCGGGAACACTGAAGCTTTCTTT. This rearrangement joins TRBV11-2 to TRBJ1-1; no reliable D call. Trimming took off 5 bases at V and 1 base at J, with 11 bases between the two ends. Germline-derived CDR1 and CDR2 are SGHAT and FQNNGV. This CDR3 is built from 14 residues.

The chain carries TRBV9 and TRBJ2-1; D may be TRBD2 (5 bases). CDR1 is SGDLS, CDR2 YYNGEE, per germline. The ends were cut back, 2 bases at V and 7 bases at J, with 7 bases in the middle. The CDR3 spans 12 residues. For the CDR3, the DNA is TGTGCCAGCAGCGTTTCGGGGAATGAGCAGTTCTTC. Its translation is CASSVSGNEQFF.

The rearrangement links TRBV7-9 to TRBJ2-3; no clear D. The V end lost 3 bases, the J end lost 0 bases, and 7 bases lay between the germline ends. CDR1 and CDR2 from the germline V gene are SEHNR and FQNEAQ (reference sequence). CDR3 length: 14 residues. The CDR3 is CASSFFGSTDTQYF. The CDR3 nucleotides read TGTGCCAGCAGCTTTTTTGGCAGCACAGATACGCAGTATTTT.

V gene TRBV6-6 combines with J gene TRBJ1-5; D call uncertain. Germline V gene sequence: CDR1 MNHNY, CDR2 SVGAGI (reference sequence). With 3 bases removed from V and 1 base from J, the gap between germline ends came to 7 bases. CDR3 length: 14 residues. The DNA of the CDR3 is TGTGCCAGCAGTTATGCACAGAGCAATCAGCCCCAGCATTTT. Its protein is CASSYAQSNQPQHF.

The chain recombines TRBV11-1 with TRBJ2-7, with 8 bases identical to TRBD2. This CDR3 contains 14 residues. Germline loops: CDR1 SGHAT, CDR2 FQDESV (reference sequence). The V gene end was trimmed by 6 bases and the J gene end by 5 bases; junction bases not matched to a gene: 9. This chain's CDR3 is CASRQTSGLDEQYF. Written as DNA, the CDR3 is TGTGCCAGCAGACAAACTAGCGGCCTAGACGAGCAGTACTTC.

The sample holds a few counts of this clone. The chain uses TRBV2 and TRBJ2-2; 8 positions agree with TRBD1. Per the germline V gene, CDR1 is SNHLY and CDR2 is FYNNEI. The CDR3 runs to 14 residues. With V trimmed by 10 bases and J by 6 bases, 10 bases remained unmatched. DNA of the CDR3: TGTGCCACCAGGACAGGGATAGTGGCCGGGGAGCTGTTTTTT. Translating gives CATRTGIVAGELFF.

The chain recombines TRBV6-5 with TRBJ1-2, with 9 bases fitting TRBD1. The CDR3 loop spans 16 amino acids. Germline lookup yields CDR1 MNHEY and CDR2 SVGAGI. V was pared by 1 base and J by 5 bases, with 8 bases of the junction left unmatched. The CDR3, as DNA: TGTGCCAGCAGTTACTTACGAACAGGGGGCGGATATGGCTACACCTTC. Its translation is CASSYLRTGGGYGYTF.

The chain has TRBV9 and TRBJ2-1; D might be TRBD1 (5 bases). The CDR3 is 16 residues long. V lost 0 bases and J lost 6, with 16 bases in between. The V gene's germline CDR1 is SGDLS and CDR2 YYNGEE. The CDR3 bases are TGTGCCAGCAGCGTAGGGGGCGACCGGGTCTCCAATGAGCAGTTCTTC. Protein product: CASSVGGDRVSNEQFF.

This chain joins TRBV7-2 and TRBJ2-1; D unresolved. The CDR3 loop spans 15 amino acids. V was cut by 6 bases and J by 0 bases, with 12 bases left in between. CDR1 and CDR2 (germline): SGHTA, FQGNSA. CDR3 nucleotides: TGTGCCAGCAGTCGCAGCGAGGCCTCCTACAATGAGCAGTTCTTC. This sequence encodes CASSRSEASYNEQFF.

The genes are TRBV18 and TRBJ1-1; 11 bases line up with TRBD1. J was trimmed by 1 base and V by 0 bases; bases with no gene match: 1. The germline gives CDR1 KGHSH, CDR2 LQKENI. There are 16 residues in the CDR3. CDR3 coding DNA: TGTGCCAGCTCACCACCGGGACAGGGGGGGAACACTGAAGCTTTCTTT. Amino acid sequence: CASSPPGQGGNTEAFF.

The chain employs TRBV7-6 and TRBJ2-5, with D uncertain. V lost 1 base to trimming and J lost 1 base, with 19 bases between them. This CDR3 has 18 residues. The germline CDR1 and CDR2 sequences are SGHVS and FNYEAQ. This chain's CDR3 is CASSLGMRPTTGQETQYF. Written as DNA, the CDR3 is TGTGCCAGCAGCTTAGGTATGCGTCCGACAACCGGCCAAGAGACCCAGTACTTC.

The rearrangement links TRBV18 to TRBJ1-2; D ambiguous. CDR3 length equals 12 residues. Trimming took off 5 bases at V and 7 bases at J, with 11 bases between the two ends. CDR1 and CDR2 from the germline V gene are KGHSH and LQKENI. The CDR3 nucleotides are TGTGCCAGCTCAGGTCCCGAGGGTGGCTACACCTTC. Its translation is CASSGPEGGYTF.

This clone was counted between two and nine times. The chain has TRBV5-1 and TRBJ1-4; D may be TRBD1 (5 bases). The CDR3 consists of 17 residues. Trimming shortened V by 3 bases and J by 0 bases, and 15 bases separated the two germline ends. The germline V gene has CDR1 SGHRS and CDR2 YFSETQ. Here the CDR3 reads CASSWTQGAATNEKLFF. The CDR3 DNA sequence: TGCGCCAGCAGCTGGACCCAGGGTGCTGCAACTAATGAAAAACTGTTTTTT.

This rearrangement joins TRBV5-1 to TRBJ1-1; 7 bases align to TRBD1. The V segment lost 3 bases and the J segment 5 bases; nucleotides outside the gene matches: 13. The CDR3 is made up of 16 amino acids. Looked up from germline, CDR1 is SGHRS and CDR2 is YFSETQ. The CDR3 DNA is TGCGCCAGCAGCTCTGAGGGACAGACTAAGGCTACTGAAGCTTTCTTT. Its protein is CASSSEGQTKATEAFF. Full variable domain (outside the CDR3, taken from reference TRBV5-1 and TRBJ1-1): KAGVTQTPRYLIKTRGQQVTLSCSPISGHRSVSWYQQTPGQGLQFLFEYFSETQRNKGNFPGRFSGRQFSNSRSEMNVSTLELGDSALYLCASSSEGQTKATEAFFGQGTRLTVV.

The V and J genes are TRBV7-3 and TRBJ1-4, with a tentative D call TRBD1 (5 bases). V dropped 5 bases and J dropped 3 bases, with 13 bases sitting between them. CDR3 size: 15 residues. CDR1 and CDR2 from the germline V gene are SGHTA and FQGTGA. CDR3 in amino acids: CASSPQGTPNEKLFF. The CDR3 DNA reads TGTGCCAGCAGCCCGCAGGGTACTCCTAATGAAAAACTGTTTTTT.

The chain carries TRBV6-1 and TRBJ2-5; TRBD1 aligns across 11 bases. The CDR3 sequence is 15 residues long. The junction had 5 bases not matched to a gene; V was cut back by 3 bases and J by 5 bases. Germline CDR1 and CDR2: MNHNS and SASEGT. DNA for the CDR3: TGTGCCAGCAGTGACCCCGGGACAGGGGGTGAGACCCAGTACTTC. Translating it yields CASSDPGTGGETQYF.

The chain has TRBV9 and TRBJ2-2; D call uncertain. This CDR3 has 14 residues. V shed 0 bases and J shed 7 bases, with 10 bases lying between them. Germline V gene lookup returns CDR1 SGDLS and CDR2 YYNGEE. As DNA, the CDR3 is TGTGCCAGCAGCGTAGAGGAGTTCCACGGGGAGCTGTTTTTT. This codes for CASSVEEFHGELFF.